The TCR beta chain described here comes from a study of cytomegalovirus exposure and HLA in healthy donors. Looking at the study overall: Of 398 genotyped donors, around 76% clustered with self-reported Caucasian donors.

60 Vbeta and 13 Jbeta primers were used in PCR. The protocol was immunoSEQ multiplex PCR, while the TCRdb copy is restricted to in-frame clones and leaves out a portion. Of about 160,000 clones in the sample, roughly 76% were seen once. Whole-study results and caveats: TCR beta sequences numbering around 15,000 were associated with HLA alleles at 0.05 false discovery rate in a later analysis. About 90% or about 30% of the time was how often most TCR beta V segments were productive, according to an earlier analysis. An ancestry cluster, one associated with Asian ancestry, reportedly showed fewer N-insertions than the approximately 670-donor mean in a later analysis.

Germline CDR1 SGHAT, CDR2 FQDESV (reference sequence). Trimming left V 0 bases short and J 0 bases short, with 8 bases between. The CDR3 consists of 16 residues. A remark on this clone: Its target is not known.

Sequencing was done on a sample of PBMCs. V gene TRBV11-1 combines with J gene TRBJ1-4; D is unresolved. The receptor comes from a woman aged 45 to 65 in good health and CMV-seronegative. Written as DNA, the CDR3 is TGTGCCAGCAGCTTAGCCCACACCCCAACTAATGAAAAACTGTTTTTT. Protein: CASSLAHTPTNEKLFF.